This is a list of T cell receptor beta chains from one sample in a study of blood T cell repertoires in COVID-19. Here immunoSEQ multiplex PCR was the method, and the copy in TCRdb shows in-frame clones only, minus some. Among about 91,000 clones, 70% to 90% were seen once, and the ten largest hold 7.5% to 10%. Sequenced input: peripheral blood. Receptors were obtained from a woman in her 70s with acute or convalescent COVID-19. Each CDR3 is given with its conserved first and last residue. A D gene is named only where the DNA matches it firmly. Rows may omit the clone size; those that give it use once, few, many or a size class.

TGTGCCAGCAGCTTAGAACCGGGACTACCCACAGATACGCAGTATTTT	CASSLEPGLPTDTQYF	.	16	TRBD2	TRBJ2-3	TRBV7-6
TGCGCCAGCAGCTTGGAGGGGAGGGGTTCAGATACGCAGTATTTT	CASSLEGRGSDTQYF	.	15	TRBD2	TRBJ2-3	TRBV5-1
TGTGCCTGGATAGGTTTTTGGACTAGCGGGGCCGCCTACGAGCAGTACTTC	CAWIGFWTSGAAYEQYF	.	17	TRBD2	TRBJ2-7	TRBV30
TGTGCCAGCAGCTTCGGGACAGGGCAAAACTATGGCTACACCTTC	CASSFGTGQNYGYTF	.	15	TRBD1	TRBJ1-2	TRBV7-8
TGTGCCAGCTCACCGGGGCTAGCGGGAGTATCCTACGAGCAGTACTTC	CASSPGLAGVSYEQYF	.	16	TRBD2	TRBJ2-7	TRBV18
TGCGCCAGCAGCTTGTCCTTCAGTTTATTCCAAGAGACCCAGTACTTC	CASSLSFSLFQETQYF	.	16	.	TRBJ2-5	TRBV5-1
TGTGCCAGCAGTTCCTCTAGCGGGGGCTACAATGAGCAGTTCTTC	CASSSSSGGYNEQFF	.	15	TRBD2	TRBJ2-1	TRBV11-2
TGTGCCAGCAGTCCTGGACAGAGGCTTAGCAATCAGCCCCAGCATTTT	CASSPGQRLSNQPQHF	.	16	.	TRBJ1-5	TRBV28
TGTGCCTGGAGTGCACAGGACAATCAGCCCCAGCATTTT	CAWSAQDNQPQHF	.	13	.	TRBJ1-5	TRBV30
TGTGCCAACTATAGGACTTTTATTTCACTACAATCAACTAATGAAAAACTGTTTTTT	CANYRTFISLQSTNEKLFF	.	19	.	TRBJ1-4	TRBV6-4
TGTGCCAGCTCTCCACCCCCACAGGGGAGTCGGGGCAATCAGCCCCAGCATTTT	CASSPPPQGSRGNQPQHF	.	18	TRBD1	TRBJ1-5	TRBV28
TGCGCCAGCAGCCAACCGTACAGGGGGGCAACTAATGAAAAACTGTTTTTT	CASSQPYRGATNEKLFF	.	17	TRBD1	TRBJ1-4	TRBV4-1
TGCAGCGTAGGACTAGTGACCCAAGAGACCCAGTACTTC	CSVGLVTQETQYF	.	13	TRBD2	TRBJ2-5	TRBV29-1
TGTGCCAGCAGGGACCCCCGCGGCGGGGCCTTCTGGTTC	CASRDPRGGAFWF	.	13	.	TRBJ2-7	TRBV6-5
TGTGCCAGCAGCCGTGACAGGTCAGATACGCAGTATTTT	CASSRDRSDTQYF	.	13	.	TRBJ2-3	TRBV12-3/TRBV12-4
TGTGCCAGCAGCCAATCAGGGGTTCACACTGAAGCTTTCTTT	CASSQSGVHTEAFF	few	14	.	TRBJ1-1	TRBV3-1/TRBV3-2
TGTGCCAGCAGTCAACACGGGACAGTCCAAGAGACCCAGTACTTC	CASSQHGTVQETQYF	.	15	TRBD1	TRBJ2-5	TRBV28
TGTGCCAGCAGCATAGATGCGGGAAGGGGCAATGAGCAGTTCTTC	CASSIDAGRGNEQFF	.	15	.	TRBJ2-1	TRBV3-1/TRBV3-2
TGCAGTGCTAGTCTAGGGGGCCGTACTAATGAAAAACTGTTTTTT	CSASLGGRTNEKLFF	.	15	TRBD1	TRBJ1-4	TRBV20-1
TGTGCCAGTAGCGAGAGGCCGGGACTAGCGGGAGGGCCCCGTGGTACAGATACGCAGTATTTT	CASSERPGLAGGPRGTDTQYF	.	21	TRBD2	TRBJ2-3	TRBV19
TGCGCCAGCAGCTTGGAAGGACTAGAGGGAGAGACCCAGTACTTC	CASSLEGLEGETQYF	.	15	TRBD2	TRBJ2-5	TRBV5-1
TGTGCCAGCTCACAGGGACAGGGGAGTATGAACACTGAAGCTTTCTTT	CASSQGQGSMNTEAFF	.	16	TRBD1	TRBJ1-1	TRBV18
TGTGCCAGCAGTTTATGGGCGCGAGAGACCCAGTACTTC	CASSLWARETQYF	.	13	.	TRBJ2-5	TRBV27
TGCAGCGTTGCCGTGGACCCGACGGGGAATGAGCAGTTCTTC	CSVAVDPTGNEQFF	.	14	.	TRBJ2-1	TRBV29-1
TGTGCCAGCTCACCTGTCAGAAATTCACCCCTCCACTTT	CASSPVRNSPLHF	once	13	.	TRBJ1-6	TRBV18
TGTGCCAGCAGCTTGGAGCAGGGGGTGCAGACCCAGTACTTC	CASSLEQGVQTQYF	.	14	TRBD1	TRBJ2-5	TRBV7-7
TGTGCCAGTAGGGACAGGGTTGGAAGCAATCAGCCCCAGCATTTT	CASRDRVGSNQPQHF	.	15	TRBD1	TRBJ1-5	TRBV19
TGTGCCAGCAAATCAGGCTCTGGGGCCAACGTCCTGACTTTC	CASKSGSGANVLTF	.	14	.	TRBJ2-6	TRBV28
TGTGCCAGCAGTCCGAGGTACGGGGAGCTGTTTTTT	CASSPRYGELFF	.	12	.	TRBJ2-2	TRBV6-2/TRBV6-3
TGTGCCAGCAGCCTGTCAGCGGGAGGTCTCAATGAGCAGTTCTTC	CASSLSAGGLNEQFF	.	15	TRBD2	TRBJ2-1	TRBV7-9
TGTGCCAGTTACTCCCTCGGCTCTGGGGCCAACGTCCTGACTTTC	CASYSLGSGANVLTF	.	15	.	TRBJ2-6	TRBV19
TGTGCCAGCAAGGGGGCCCCGAACACCGGGGAGCTGTTTTTT	CASKGAPNTGELFF	.	14	TRBD1	TRBJ2-2	TRBV28
TGTGCCAGCAGGGCGGGACAGGGAAGGTGGGAGACCCAGTACTTC	CASRAGQGRWETQYF	.	15	TRBD1	TRBJ2-5	TRBV25-1
TGTGCCAGCAGTTCCACCCCACGGAGTAATGAAAAACTGTTTTTT	CASSSTPRSNEKLFF	.	15	.	TRBJ1-4	TRBV27
TGTGCCAGCAGCTTAGGGCCGGAGCCAATCCAGCCCCAGCATTTT	CASSLGPEPIQPQHF	.	15	.	TRBJ1-5	TRBV7-2
TGTGCCAGCAGTTACTCGACACCAACTAATGAAAAACTGTTTTTT	CASSYSTPTNEKLFF	.	15	.	TRBJ1-4	TRBV6-5
TGTGCCAGTAAAGTACAGGGCTCGTACCAAGAGACCCAGTACTTC	CASKVQGSYQETQYF	once	15	.	TRBJ2-5	TRBV19
TGTGCCAGCAGCTTATTTGCTGGGCAGAGCACAGATACGCAGTATTTT	CASSLFAGQSTDTQYF	.	16	.	TRBJ2-3	TRBV7-3
TGTGCCAGCAGCGTAGCTTCCGGGACAGGGTCCTATAATTCACCCCTCCACTTT	CASSVASGTGSYNSPLHF	.	18	TRBD1	TRBJ1-6	TRBV9
TGTGCCATCTCCCTAGGCAGTGGGTATGAAGCTTTCTTT	CAISLGSGYEAFF	.	13	.	TRBJ1-1	TRBV10-3
TGCAGTGCTAGTCAAGGAGGGGCTACCGAGCAGTACTTC	CSASQGGATEQYF	once	13	.	TRBJ2-7	TRBV20-1
TGTGCTAGTGGTTTTTGGCCAGCCGGGGAGCTGTTTTTT	CASGFWPAGELFF	.	13	.	TRBJ2-2	TRBV12-5
TGCGCCAGCAGATTGGGGTGGGGGGACAATCAGCCCCAGCATTTT	CASRLGWGDNQPQHF	.	15	.	TRBJ1-5	TRBV4-1
TGCGCCAGCAGAAGGACAGGGGAATCACCCCTCCACTTT	CASRRTGESPLHF	.	13	TRBD1	TRBJ1-6	TRBV10-1
TGTGCCAGCAGCTTGGGCGACAGGAGCTCTGGAAACACCATATATTTT	CASSLGDRSSGNTIYF	.	16	.	TRBJ1-3	TRBV7-3
TGTGCCAGCAGCGTAGGAGGGTTCACTGAAGCTTTCTTT	CASSVGGFTEAFF	.	13	.	TRBJ1-1	TRBV9
TGTGCCAGCAGCCGACAGGGTGGTGGCTACACCTTC	CASSRQGGGYTF	.	12	TRBD1	TRBJ1-2	TRBV3-1/TRBV3-2
TGTGCCAGCAGCCCTCGGGTAGCGGGGCAATACAATGAGCAGTTCTTC	CASSPRVAGQYNEQFF	.	16	TRBD2	TRBJ2-1	TRBV7-9
TGTGCCAGCAGCGAGGGACAGGGGGATTACACTGAAGCTTTCTTT	CASSEGQGDYTEAFF	.	15	TRBD1	TRBJ1-1	TRBV2
TGTGCCAGCAGCTTCGGTACCCCCTCCTACAATGAGCAGTTCTTC	CASSFGTPSYNEQFF	.	15	.	TRBJ2-1	TRBV5-4
TGTGCCAGCAGTTATACAGGGGATCAGCCCCAGCATTTT	CASSYTGDQPQHF	.	13	TRBD1	TRBJ1-5	TRBV6-1
TGTGCCAGCAGACCAGTCCCGGGACAGGGTGGGGTAGAGACCCAGTACTTC	CASRPVPGQGGVETQYF	.	17	TRBD1	TRBJ2-5	TRBV3-1/TRBV3-2
TGTGCCAGTAGTATGACAGGTAGTGGGTTTACGGAGACCCAGTACTTC	CASSMTGSGFTETQYF	.	16	.	TRBJ2-5	TRBV19
TGTGCCAGCAGCCTTGACAGCCCCTACGAGCAGTACTTC	CASSLDSPYEQYF	.	13	.	TRBJ2-7	TRBV7-8
TGTGCCAGCAGGGGCCCGGGATCCAAAAACATTCAGTACTTC	CASRGPGSKNIQYF	.	14	.	TRBJ2-4	TRBV28
TGTGCCAGCAGCTTGGGGGCACTGGCAGATACGCAGTATTTT	CASSLGALADTQYF	.	14	.	TRBJ2-3	TRBV5-6
TGTGCCAGCAGCTCCGCGGGGGTCTCTCTCGGCTACACCTTC	CASSSAGVSLGYTF	.	14	.	TRBJ1-2	TRBV9
TGCGCCAGCAGTAGGACAGGGATGGGCAATCAGCCCCAGCATTTT	CASSRTGMGNQPQHF	.	15	TRBD1	TRBJ1-5	TRBV10-2
TGCGCCAGCAGCCACTTAGCGGGAGGGTCCTACGAGCAGTACTTC	CASSHLAGGSYEQYF	.	15	TRBD2	TRBJ2-7	TRBV4-1